Below, 7 T cell receptor beta chains from the same sample are listed, as sequenced in a study of blood T cell repertoires in COVID-19. Clones were sequenced by immunoSEQ multiplex PCR, and TCRdb holds only the in-frame ones, with some missing. Counted here are 55,000 to 80,000 clones, around 90% occurring once; the ten biggest clones make up over 25%. The sample comprised peripheral blood. These receptors came from a man aged 50 or older with acute or convalescent COVID-19.

The chain joins TRBV2 to TRBJ1-2; possibly TRBD1 for D (6 bases). Germline-derived CDR1 and CDR2 are SNHLY and FYNNEI. This CDR3 is built from 12 residues. V lost 6 bases, J lost 2 bases, and 7 bases lay in between. The DNA for the CDR3 is TGTGCCAGCAGAGACAGGAACTATGGCTACACCTTC. Its translation: CASRDRNYGYTF.

CDR3 DNA: TGTGCCAGCAGCACGGGACTAGCGGGGAAAGGAAGGGAGTATTTT. Its translation: CASSTGLAGKGREYF. The chain links TRBV5-4 to TRBJ2-3; 13 nucleotides match TRBD2. With V trimmed by 4 bases and J by 13 bases, 12 bases remained unmatched. This CDR3 spans 15 amino acids. From germline, CDR1 is SGHNT and CDR2 YYREEE (reference sequence). Drawing the rest from reference TRBV5-4 and TRBJ2-3, the complete variable domain is ETGVTQSPTHLIKTRGQQVTLRCSSQSGHNTVSWYQQALGQGPQFIFQYYREEENGRGNFPPRFSGLQFPNYSSELNVNALELDDSALYLCASSTGLAGKGREYFGPGTRLTVL.

A single count supports this clone. This chain uses TRBV14 with TRBJ1-2, with 7 bases lining up with TRBD1. From germline, CDR1 is SGHDN and CDR2 FVKESK. CDR3 size: 12 residues. V lost 7 bases to trimming and J lost 8 bases; unmatched junction nucleotides: 7. The CDR3 sequence is CASKRQGTGYTF. The CDR3 coding sequence is TGTGCCAGCAAAAGACAGGGAACGGGCTACACCTTC.

This clone appeared once. The V call is TRBV2, the J call TRBJ1-1; 7 bases are a match to TRBD1. The CDR3 has 13 amino acids. J lost 4 bases, V lost 4 bases, and 3 bases had no gene match. Germline V gives CDR1 SNHLY, CDR2 FYNNEI. CDR3: CASSGQGPTEAFF. In DNA, the CDR3 is TGTGCCAGCAGTGGACAGGGTCCCACTGAAGCTTTCTTT.

This clone occurred once. V and J are TRBV27 and TRBJ2-2; TRBD2 matches 9 bases. Germline lookup yields CDR1 MNHEY and CDR2 SMNVEV (reference sequence). V shed 5 bases, J shed 4 bases, and the junction held 8 bases outside the gene matches. The CDR3 length is 16 residues. CDR3 amino acids: CASSITLRGGTGELFF. The CDR3 coding sequence is TGTGCCAGCAGTATTACTCTGCGGGGGGGCACCGGGGAGCTGTTTTTT.

This chain links TRBV18 with TRBJ2-5; 9 bases fit TRBD1. The CDR3 extends over 14 amino acids. The germline CDR1 and CDR2 sequences are KGHSH and LQKENI. V lost 6 bases and J lost 7; bases outside the gene matches: 9. CDR3 sequence (DNA): TGTGCCAGCTCTCCCGGGACAGGGCTCATGACCCAGTACTTC. Amino acid sequence: CASSPGTGLMTQYF.

In this sample, this clone turned up a few times. The chain combines TRBV5-6 with TRBJ2-2, with TRBD2 matching over 8 bases. From germline, CDR1 is SGHDT and CDR2 YYEEEE. CDR3 length equals 15 residues. V was pared by 2 bases and J by 1 base, with 1 base of the junction left unmatched. CDR3 residues: CASSLTSGNTGELFF. DNA of the CDR3: TGTGCCAGCAGCTTAACTAGCGGGAACACCGGGGAGCTGTTTTTT.